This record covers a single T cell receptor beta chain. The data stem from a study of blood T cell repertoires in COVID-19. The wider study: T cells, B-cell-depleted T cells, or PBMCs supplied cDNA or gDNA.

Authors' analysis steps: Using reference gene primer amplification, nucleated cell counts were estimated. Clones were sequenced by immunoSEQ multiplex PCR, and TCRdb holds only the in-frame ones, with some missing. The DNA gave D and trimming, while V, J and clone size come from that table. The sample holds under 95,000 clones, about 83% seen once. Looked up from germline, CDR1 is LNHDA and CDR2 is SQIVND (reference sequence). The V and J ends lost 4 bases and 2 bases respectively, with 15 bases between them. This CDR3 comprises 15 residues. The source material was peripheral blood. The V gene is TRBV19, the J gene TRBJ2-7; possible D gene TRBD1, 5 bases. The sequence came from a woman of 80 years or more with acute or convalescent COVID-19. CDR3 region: CASSTRGAGPYEQYF. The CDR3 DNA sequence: TGTGCCAGTAGTACCCGTGGGGCTGGGCCCTACGAGCAGTACTTC.